These T cell receptor beta chains were read from a single sample in a study of cytomegalovirus exposure and HLA in healthy donors. The data were produced by immunoSEQ multiplex PCR, yet TCRdb's version contains in-frame clones alone and is incomplete. Among about 160,000 clones, approximately 80% were seen once, and the ten largest hold 1.3%. Sequences were obtained from PBMCs. These receptor sequences come from a man between 25 and 39 years old in good health and CMV-seronegative. Each CDR3 is given with its conserved first and last residue. Fields, in order: J gene, V gene, clone size, D gene, CDR3 length, CDR3 DNA, CDR3 protein. A D gene is named only where the DNA matches it firmly. The size field is filled for only some rows; it gives once, few, many or a size class.

TRBJ1-2	TRBV5-1	once	TRBD1	14	TGCGCCAGCAGCGACCAGGGGGCAGCAGGAGGCTACACCTTC	CASSDQGAAGGYTF
TRBJ2-7	TRBV4-3	once	.	14	TGCGCCAGCAGCCAAGATCTGAGTAGCAGCGAGCAGTACTTC	CASSQDLSSSEQYF
TRBJ2-7	TRBV6-5	once	.	15	TGTGCCAGCAGTTACCTCCCCGGGACTCCCGTCGAGCAGTACTTC	CASSYLPGTPVEQYF
TRBJ1-4	TRBV5-6	few	.	14	TGTGCCAGCAGCTTGGCAGGGGCTAATGAAAAACTGTTTTTT	CASSLAGANEKLFF
TRBJ2-7	TRBV30	.	.	13	TGTGCCTGGAGTCCGACCACAAGGGGCGAGCAGTACTTC	CAWSPTTRGEQYF
TRBJ1-2	TRBV30	.	TRBD1	13	TGTGCCTGGGACAGGGGTACAGGCTATGGCTACACCTTC	CAWDRGTGYGYTF
TRBJ1-1	TRBV2	.	.	18	TGTGCCAGCAGTGCCCGACTTGGACAGAAAGCTACGAACACTGAAGCTTTCTTT	CASSARLGQKATNTEAFF
TRBJ2-3	TRBV4-2	.	TRBD2	18	TGTGCCAGCAGCCAAGTCCCAGGACTAGCGACTAGCACAGATACGCAGTATTTT	CASSQVPGLATSTDTQYF
TRBJ2-5	TRBV15	.	.	11	TGTGCCACCAGCCAATATGAAGAGCAGTACTTC	CATSQYEEQYF
TRBJ1-5	TRBV4-1	once	.	16	TGCGCCAGCAGCCAAGATCCTAGGGGGGGCGGTCAGCCCCAGCATTTT	CASSQDPRGGGQPQHF
TRBJ2-7	TRBV29-1	.	TRBD1	12	TGCAGCGTTGAAGGGGACAGCTACGAGCAGTACTTC	CSVEGDSYEQYF
TRBJ2-7	TRBV28	.	TRBD2	15	TGTGCCAGCAGCCCGACTAGCGGGCCTTACTACGAGCAGTACTTC	CASSPTSGPYYEQYF
TRBJ1-6	TRBV15	few	.	19	TGTGCCACCAGCGAGAGGGCAATAGGCGCAAGCTCCTATAATTCACCCCTCCACTTT	CATSERAIGASSYNSPLHF
TRBJ1-6	TRBV19	.	.	17	TGTGCCACATCACAGGGACCGGGTCCCTCCTATAATTCACCCCTCCACTTT	CATSQGPGPSYNSPLHF
TRBJ1-1	TRBV10-3	.	.	12	TGTGCCATCAGTGAGTCGAATAGAGGAGCTTTCTTT	CAISESNRGAFF
TRBJ2-7	TRBV7-3	few	.	15	TGTGCCAGCAGCTTAAGGGGCGAGAGCTCCTACGAGCAGTACTTC	CASSLRGESSYEQYF
TRBJ1-4	TRBV15	.	.	14	TGTGCCACCAGCGCGGGCCTCATGGATGAAAAACTGTTTTTT	CATSAGLMDEKLFF
TRBJ1-6	TRBV27	.	.	16	TGTGCCAGCAGTCGACAGGCGAGCTCCTATAATTCACCCCTCCACTTT	CASSRQASSYNSPLHF
TRBJ1-2	TRBV28	.	TRBD1	14	TGTGCCAGCAGTAAGGCGACAGGGGCCTATGGCTACACCTTC	CASSKATGAYGYTF
TRBJ1-6	TRBV5-1	.	.	19	TGCGCCAGCAGCTTGGGGACGGGGAGAGGAAGCTCCTATAATTCACCCCTCCACTTT	CASSLGTGRGSSYNSPLHF
TRBJ2-7	TRBV4-3	.	TRBD2	16	TGCGCCAGCAGCCAAGAACTAGCGGGGAACTCCTACGAGCAGTACTTC	CASSQELAGNSYEQYF
TRBJ2-7	TRBV30	.	.	13	TGTGCCTGGAGTCCGGGGGAGGACTACGAGCAGTACTTC	CAWSPGEDYEQYF
TRBJ1-2	TRBV28	.	.	12	TGTGCCAGCAGTTTGTTATTCTATGGCTACACCTTC	CASSLLFYGYTF
TRBJ2-7	TRBV28	.	.	13	TGTGCCTCGAGGCAATCGGGGATCTACGAGCAGTACTTC	CASRQSGIYEQYF
TRBJ2-3	TRBV7-2	.	TRBD2	19	TGTGCCAGCAGCTCCCGGAGGGGAGGGGTGAGAATTGCCACAGATACGCAGTATTTT	CASSSRRGGVRIATDTQYF
TRBJ1-1	TRBV30	.	TRBD1	11	TGTGCCTGGTCCGGGACAGAAGAAGCTTTCTTT	CAWSGTEEAFF
TRBJ1-1	TRBV9	.	.	15	TGTGCCAGCAGCGTAGGCGCGCAGGGGATCACTGAAGCTTTCTTT	CASSVGAQGITEAFF
TRBJ1-1	TRBV10-3	.	.	14	TGTGCCATCAGTGGGTTATGGCTGAACACTGAAGCTTTCTTT	CAISGLWLNTEAFF